The rows below give T cell receptor beta chains drawn from one sample of a study of Graves' ophthalmopathy and Graves' hyperthyroidism. MiXCR was run by TCRdb on the multiplex PCR reads, yielding one entry per CDR3 protein. The sample lists fewer than 70,000 distinct CDR3 sequences; about half were seen once. The specimen sequenced was peripheral blood. Receptors were obtained from an adult woman with Graves' ophthalmopathy. Each CDR3 is given with its conserved first and last residue. D genes are given only for firm matches. Clone size appears in some rows only: once, few, many, or a class for an expanded clone.

j_call: TRBJ2-1
v_call: TRBV20-1
clone_size: many
cdr3_length: 13
d_call: TRBD2
cdr3_aa: CSASLATHNEQFF
cdr3_nt: TGCAGTGCTTCACTAGCGACCCACAATGAGCAGTTCTTC

j_call: TRBJ1-1
v_call: TRBV7-9
clone_size: many
cdr3_length: 15
d_call: NA
cdr3_aa: CASSPSGFGISEAFF
cdr3_nt: TGTGCCAGCAGCCCATCAGGATTCGGGATCTCTGAAGCTTTCTTT

j_call: TRBJ1-6
v_call: TRBV18
clone_size: many
cdr3_length: 15
d_call: TRBD1
cdr3_aa: CASSPTGIHNSPLHF
cdr3_nt: TGTGCCAGCTCACCGACAGGGATCCATAATTCACCCCTCCACTTT

j_call: TRBJ2-3
v_call: TRBV20-1
clone_size: NA
cdr3_length: 11
d_call: NA
cdr3_aa: CSAYSLNTQYF
cdr3_nt: TGCAGTGCTTATAGCCTCAATACGCAGTATTTT

j_call: TRBJ2-1
v_call: TRBV11-1
clone_size: once
cdr3_length: 17
d_call: TRBD2
cdr3_aa: CASSFIVAGNSCNEQFF
cdr3_nt: TGTGCCAGCAGCTTTATAGTAGCGGGGAACTCTTGCAATGAGCAGTTCTTC

j_call: TRBJ2-1
v_call: TRBV29-1
clone_size: NA
cdr3_length: 17
d_call: TRBD2
cdr3_aa: CSVEVIGGRATYNEQFF
cdr3_nt: TGCAGCGTTGAAGTAATAGGCGGGAGGGCGACCTACAATGAGCAGTTCTTC

j_call: TRBJ2-1
v_call: TRBV20-1
clone_size: NA
cdr3_length: 15
d_call: NA
cdr3_aa: CCATKQGHFINEQFF
cdr3_nt: TGCTGTGCTACCAAGCAGGGGCACTTTATCAATGAGCAGTTCTTC

j_call: TRBJ2-1
v_call: TRBV29-1
clone_size: NA
cdr3_length: 13
d_call: NA
cdr3_aa: CSVDGGLSNEQFF
cdr3_nt: TGCAGCGTCGACGGGGGTCTCTCCAATGAGCAGTTCTTC

j_call: TRBJ2-3
v_call: TRBV7-9
clone_size: NA
cdr3_length: 16
d_call: TRBD1
cdr3_aa: CASSSGAGGQTDTQYF
cdr3_nt: TGTGCCAGCAGCTCAGGGGCAGGGGGCCAAACAGATACGCAGTATTTT

j_call: TRBJ2-2
v_call: TRBV7-2
clone_size: medium-sized
cdr3_length: 13
d_call: NA
cdr3_aa: CASSPRASGELFF
cdr3_nt: TGTGCCAGCAGTCCAAGGGCGAGCGGGGAGCTGTTTTTT

j_call: TRBJ1-6
v_call: TRBV6-1
clone_size: NA
cdr3_length: 14
d_call: NA
cdr3_aa: CASSEGAGSPPLHF
cdr3_nt: TGTGCCAGCAGTGAAGGGGCGGGGAGTCCACCCCTCCACTTT

j_call: TRBJ2-1
v_call: TRBV2
clone_size: NA
cdr3_length: 11
d_call: NA
cdr3_aa: CASSDLNEQLF
cdr3_nt: TGTGCCAGCTCCGATTTGAACGAGCAGCTCTTC

j_call: TRBJ2-3
v_call: TRBV7-7
clone_size: NA
cdr3_length: 16
d_call: NA
cdr3_aa: CASSLGAGLSTDTQYF
cdr3_nt: TGTGCTAGCAGCTTAGGGGCCGGATTGAGCACAGATACGCAGTATTTT

j_call: TRBJ2-3
v_call: TRBV29-1
clone_size: once
cdr3_length: 14
d_call: TRBD2
cdr3_aa: CSVAAGESTDTQYF
cdr3_nt: TGCAGCGTTGCGGCGGGAGAATCGACAGATACGCAGTATTTT

j_call: TRBJ1-1
v_call: TRBV5-1
clone_size: NA
cdr3_length: 13
d_call: TRBD1
cdr3_aa: CASAGQGDTEAFF
cdr3_nt: TGCGCCAGCGCGGGACAGGGAGACACTGAAGCTTTCTTT

j_call: TRBJ2-3
v_call: TRBV4-2
clone_size: many
cdr3_length: 17
d_call: NA
cdr3_aa: CASSQDEGRSLTDTQYF
cdr3_nt: TGTGCCAGCAGCCAAGATGAGGGACGGTCGCTCACAGATACGCAGTATTTT

j_call: TRBJ1-1
v_call: TRBV29-1
clone_size: NA
cdr3_length: 14
d_call: NA
cdr3_aa: CSVAGRMTNTEAFF
cdr3_nt: TGCAGCGTGGCGGGACGGATGACGAACACTGAAGCTTTCTTT

j_call: TRBJ1-4
v_call: TRBV5-4
clone_size: many
cdr3_length: 14
d_call: TRBD1
cdr3_aa: CASSLQGTNEKLFF
cdr3_nt: TGTGCCAGCAGCTTACAGGGGACCAATGAAAAACTGTTTTTT

j_call: TRBJ2-1
v_call: TRBV3-2
clone_size: NA
cdr3_length: 19
d_call: NA
cdr3_aa: CASSQDGTSSPSSYNEQFF
cdr3_nt: TGTGCCAGCAGCCAAGATGGGACTAGCTCTCCTAGCTCCTACAATGAGCAGTTCTTC

j_call: TRBJ2-2
v_call: TRBV5-4
clone_size: NA
cdr3_length: 15
d_call: NA
cdr3_aa: CVSSAETGGTGELFF
cdr3_nt: TGTGTCAGCAGCGCTGAGACTGGCGGGACCGGGGAGCTGTTTTTT

j_call: TRBJ2-2
v_call: TRBV19
clone_size: NA
cdr3_length: 15
d_call: NA
cdr3_aa: CASSIQGSNTGKLFF
cdr3_nt: TGTGCCAGTAGTATACAGGGGAGTAACACCGGGAAGCTGTTTTTT

j_call: TRBJ1-6
v_call: TRBV9
clone_size: once
cdr3_length: 22
d_call: NA
cdr3_aa: CASWTGDFKLPRRSSYNSPLHF
cdr3_nt: TGTGCCAGCTGGACTGGGGACTTCAAGCTCCCTCGACGGAGCTCCTATAATTCACCCCTCCACTTT

j_call: TRBJ2-5
v_call: TRBV20-1
clone_size: many
cdr3_length: 16
d_call: NA
cdr3_aa: CSAPPLPRVSGETQYF
cdr3_nt: TGCAGTGCACCTCCCTTACCCCGGGTATCGGGGGAGACCCAGTACTTC

j_call: TRBJ2-5
v_call: TRBV7-6
clone_size: many
cdr3_length: 13
d_call: NA
cdr3_aa: CASSSGPAETQYF
cdr3_nt: TGTGCCAGCAGCTCGGGACCTGCGGAGACCCAGTACTTC

j_call: TRBJ1-4
v_call: TRBV5-5
clone_size: many
cdr3_length: 16
d_call: TRBD1
cdr3_aa: CASSLASAGGSEKLFF
cdr3_nt: TGTGCCAGCAGCTTGGCCTCGGCAGGGGGTAGTGAAAAACTGTTTTTT

j_call: TRBJ1-5
v_call: TRBV20-1
clone_size: NA
cdr3_length: 15
d_call: NA
cdr3_aa: CSARDQPGDNQPQHF
cdr3_nt: TGCAGTGCTAGAGATCAACCAGGGGACAATCAGCCCCAGCATTTT

j_call: TRBJ2-7
v_call: TRBV28
clone_size: many
cdr3_length: 16
d_call: NA
cdr3_aa: CASSLSAGSPSYEQYF
cdr3_nt: TGTGCCAGCAGTTTAAGCGCCGGGTCCCCCTCCTACGAGCAGTACTTC

j_call: TRBJ2-7
v_call: TRBV6-1
clone_size: many
cdr3_length: 15
d_call: NA
cdr3_aa: CASSARLESPYEQYF
cdr3_nt: TGTGCCAGCAGCGCTAGACTGGAATCCCCCTACGAGCAGTACTTC

j_call: TRBJ1-1
v_call: TRBV2
clone_size: NA
cdr3_length: 15
d_call: NA
cdr3_aa: CASGVPGVRNTEAFF
cdr3_nt: TGTGCCAGCGGTGTGCCAGGGGTCAGGAACACTGAAGCTTTCTTT

j_call: TRBJ1-1
v_call: TRBV27
clone_size: NA
cdr3_length: 15
d_call: TRBD1
cdr3_aa: CASSSTGTGDTEAFF
cdr3_nt: TGTGCCAGCAGTTCAACCGGGACAGGGGACACTGAAGCTTTCTTT

j_call: TRBJ2-1
v_call: TRBV7-9
clone_size: many
cdr3_length: 16
d_call: TRBD2
cdr3_aa: CASSLVSGEGLYEQFF
cdr3_nt: TGTGCCAGCAGCTTAGTTTCGGGGGAGGGCCTCTATGAGCAGTTCTTC

j_call: TRBJ1-2
v_call: TRBV29-1
clone_size: many
cdr3_length: 13
d_call: TRBD1
cdr3_aa: CSAQQGADYGYTF
cdr3_nt: TGCAGCGCCCAACAGGGGGCTGACTATGGCTACACCTTC

j_call: TRBJ2-1
v_call: TRBV19
clone_size: NA
cdr3_length: 14
d_call: TRBD2
cdr3_aa: CASSRLAGGDEQFF
cdr3_nt: TGTGCCAGTAGTCGACTAGCGGGAGGTGATGAGCAGTTCTTC

j_call: TRBJ2-6
v_call: TRBV7-9
clone_size: NA
cdr3_length: 20
d_call: TRBD1
cdr3_aa: CASSYRDRDKWDSGANVLTF
cdr3_nt: TGTGCCAGCAGCTATCGGGACAGGGACAAATGGGACTCTGGGGCCAACGTCCTGACTTTC

j_call: TRBJ2-5
v_call: TRBV20-1
clone_size: NA
cdr3_length: 13
d_call: TRBD2
cdr3_aa: CSARAGGQETQYF
cdr3_nt: TGCAGTGCTAGAGCGGGAGGGCAAGAGACCCAGTACTTC

j_call: TRBJ2-7
v_call: TRBV28
clone_size: many
cdr3_length: 13
d_call: NA
cdr3_aa: CASSFGGGYEQYF
cdr3_nt: TGTGCCAGCAGTTTCGGAGGGGGGTACGAGCAGTACTTC